This entry concerns a single T cell receptor (beta chain). This sample stems from a study of naive CD8 T cells in extremely preterm neonates. Cord blood came from elective full-term cesareans at about 37-41 weeks without labor or membrane rupture. Mothers with known HIV infection were excluded. Repertoires were generated with immunoSEQ multiplex PCR, while TCRdb's copy carries only in-frame clones and drops some. Of about 7,300 clones listed, 92% are singletons. The germline V gene encodes CDR1 ENHRY and CDR2 SYGVKD. The CDR3 is 16 amino acids. Trimming cost V 2 bases and J 4 bases; bases outside gene matches: 6.

The source material was naive CD8+ T cells from cord blood. The TCR sequence derives from a newborn in good health. This chain links TRBV10-3 with TRBJ2-7, with 12 bases matching TRBD2. The DNA for the CDR3 is TGTGCCATCAGTGAGCCTCTGACTAGCGGGAGATACGAGCAGTACTTC. As protein: CAISEPLTSGRYEQYF.